The sequence of this T cell receptor beta chain was determined in a study of cytomegalovirus exposure and HLA in healthy donors. Across the whole study: Per a later analysis, the approximately 700 first-cohort and fewer than 150 validation repertoires shared one platform.

Using immunoSEQ multiplex PCR, the repertoire was profiled, and TCRdb retains in-frame clones only, with some absent. The table includes approximately 54,000 clones, over 85% detected once. The study, taken as a whole, reports: Researchers counted roughly 150 TCR beta chains as cytomegalovirus-associated. High sensitivity and specificity were reportedly achieved when the classifier diagnosed cytomegalovirus status. There were some public TCRs occurring in many donors, but most TCR sequences were rare.

About this clone: No antigen is known for it.

The CDR3 is 13 amino acids. Trimming removed 2 bases from V and 10 bases from J, with 9 bases in between. Germline lookup yields CDR1 ENHRY and CDR2 SYGVKD. The V gene is TRBV10-3, the J gene TRBJ1-6, with a possible D match to TRBD1 (5 bases). The TCR originated in a woman younger than 35 in good health and CMV-seropositive. The specimen was PBMCs. The CDR3 sequence is CAISETGESPLHF. DNA of the CDR3: TGTGCCATCAGTGAGACAGGCGAGTCACCCCTCCACTTT.